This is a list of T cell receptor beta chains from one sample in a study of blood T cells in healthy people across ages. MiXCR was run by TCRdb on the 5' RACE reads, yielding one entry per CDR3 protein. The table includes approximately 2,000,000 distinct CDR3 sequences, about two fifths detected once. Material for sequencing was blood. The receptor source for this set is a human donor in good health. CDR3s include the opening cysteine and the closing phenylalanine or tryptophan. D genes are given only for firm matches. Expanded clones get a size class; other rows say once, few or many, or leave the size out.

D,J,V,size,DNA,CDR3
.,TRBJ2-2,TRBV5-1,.,TGCGCCAGCACGGCGCGAGTCACCGGGGAGCTGTTTTTT,CASTARVTGELFF
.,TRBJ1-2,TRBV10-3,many,TGTGCCATCAGTTCAGGGTCTGGCTACACCTTC,CAISSGSGYTF
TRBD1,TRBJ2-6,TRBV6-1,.,TGTGCCAGCAGAACCAGGACAGGGGGCTCTGGGGCCAACGTCCGGACTTTC,CASRTRTGGSGANVRTF
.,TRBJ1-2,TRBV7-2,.,TGTGCCAGCAGCTTAGAGTGGGACTCGGCTCAGATATATGGCTACACCTTC,CASSLEWDSAQIYGYTF
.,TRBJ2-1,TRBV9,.,TGTGCCAGCAACCCGAGCGGTGTTGCCTACAATGAGCAGTTCTTC,CASNPSGVAYNEQFF
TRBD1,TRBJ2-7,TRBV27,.,TGTGCCAGCAGTACACGGGACAGGGTTGGCGAGCAGTACTTC,CASSTRDRVGEQYF
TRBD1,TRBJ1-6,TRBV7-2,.,TGTGCCAGCAGCGCCCGGGACAGGGGGCTATATAATTCACCCCTCCACTTT,CASSARDRGLYNSPLHF
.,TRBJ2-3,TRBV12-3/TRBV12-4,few,TGTGCCAGCAGTTTAGGGGACAACCCCGTCACAGATACGCAGTATTTT,CASSLGDNPVTDTQYF
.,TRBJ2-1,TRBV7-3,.,TGTGCCAGCAGCCACGATAATTACAATGAGCAGTTCTTC,CASSHDNYNEQFF
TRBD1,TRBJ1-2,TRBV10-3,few,TGTGCCATCAGTGAGTCGGGACAGATAACCTATGGCTACACCTTC,CAISESGQITYGYTF
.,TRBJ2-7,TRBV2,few,TGTGCCAGCATGGTAGGCGCCACCTACGAGCAGTACTTC,CASMVGATYEQYF
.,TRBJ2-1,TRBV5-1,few,TGCGCCAGCAGCTTTGTAGGGGACAATGAGCAGTTCTTC,CASSFVGDNEQFF
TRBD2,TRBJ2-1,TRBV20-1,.,TGCAGTGCCCAGAACCCATCTAGCGGGGGCGATGAGCAGTTCTTC,CSAQNPSSGGDEQFF
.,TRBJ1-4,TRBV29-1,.,TGCAGCGTCGCCGCAGGCACCTATAATGAAAAACTGTTTTTT,CSVAAGTYNEKLFF
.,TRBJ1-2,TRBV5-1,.,TGCGCCAGCAGCACACAGGGAAATGGCTACACCTTC,CASSTQGNGYTF
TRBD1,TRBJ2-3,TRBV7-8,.,TGTGCCAGCAGCCAAAGACGACGGCCCAGGGGGAGACCGATACACACAGATACGCAGTATTTT,CASSQRRRPRGRPIHTDTQYF
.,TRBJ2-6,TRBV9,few,TGTGCCGGCAGCACGAGGGACCCTCAAGTGTCTGGGGCCAACGTCCTGACTTTC,CAGSTRDPQVSGANVLTF
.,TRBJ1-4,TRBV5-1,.,TGCGCCAGCAGCTTGTTACGGACTAATGAAAAACTGTTTTTT,CASSLLRTNEKLFF
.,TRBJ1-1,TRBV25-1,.,TGTGCCAGCAGTAGGTTCTATCCGGGGCGCGTCTGGTACACTGAAGCTTTCTTT,CASSRFYPGRVWYTEAFF
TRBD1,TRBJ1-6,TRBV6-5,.,TGTGCCAGCCTTCGACAGGGAGGGAATTCACCCCCCCACTTT,CASLRQGGNSPPHF
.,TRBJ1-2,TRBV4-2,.,TGTGCCAGCAGCCAAGAAGCCCTCTGGGGGGGAACCTATGGCTACACCTTC,CASSQEALWGGTYGYTF
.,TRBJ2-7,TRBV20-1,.,TGCAGTGCTAGGGCCTGGGGGACCACGTGGAACGAGCAGTACTTC,CSARAWGTTWNEQYF
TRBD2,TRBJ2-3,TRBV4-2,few,TGTGCCAGCAGCCAAGAGAATGCGCGGGGGGGCACAGATACGCAGTATTTT,CASSQENARGGTDTQYF
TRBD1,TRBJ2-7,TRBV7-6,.,TGTGCCAGCAGCCCGGGACAGTACAACTACGAGCAGTACTTC,CASSPGQYNYEQYF
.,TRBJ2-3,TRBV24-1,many,TGTGCCACCAGTGATTTGTCCCCAGATACGCAGTATTTT,CATSDLSPDTQYF
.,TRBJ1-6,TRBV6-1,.,TGTGCCAGCATCCAGGGGAAAAGGGTCCGCTATAATTCACCCCTCCACTTT,CASIQGKRVRYNSPLHF
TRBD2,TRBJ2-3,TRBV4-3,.,TGCGCCAGCAGCCAATTCGGACTAGCGGAGACAGATACGCAGTATTTT,CASSQFGLAETDTQYF
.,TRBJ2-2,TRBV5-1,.,TGCGCCAGCGTAGCCCCCGAATCTTACTCCAACACCGGGGAGCTGTTTTTT,CASVAPESYSNTGELFF
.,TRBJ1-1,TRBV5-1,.,TGCGCCAGCAGCTTGGTCCGGGGGGTTGAAGCTTTCTTT,CASSLVRGVEAFF
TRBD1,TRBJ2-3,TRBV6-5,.,TGTGCCAGCAGTTACTCAGGACAGGGTTTAACAGATACGCAGTATTTT,CASSYSGQGLTDTQYF
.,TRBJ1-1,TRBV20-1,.,TGCAGTGCTAGAGTTGACAGCACTGAAGCTTTCTTT,CSARVDSTEAFF
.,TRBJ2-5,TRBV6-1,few,TGTGCCAGCAGTGAAGGGAACAGAGAGACCCAGTACTTC,CASSEGNRETQYF
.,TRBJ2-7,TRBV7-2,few,TGTGCCAGCAGCTTTTACACCTACGAGCAGTACTTC,CASSFYTYEQYF
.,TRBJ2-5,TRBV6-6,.,TGTGCCAGCAGTTACAATCCCGAAGAGGGGGGGCCAGAGACCCTGTACTTC,CASSYNPEEGGPETLYF
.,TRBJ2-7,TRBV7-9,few,TGTGCCAGCAGCCAAATAGGGACAAAAAACTCCTACGAGCAGTACTTC,CASSQIGTKNSYEQYF
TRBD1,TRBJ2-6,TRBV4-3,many,TGCGCCAGCAGCCACCGATATGGGACAGGGGAAGGGGCCAACGTCCTGACTTTC,CASSHRYGTGEGANVLTF
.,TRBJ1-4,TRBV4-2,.,TGTGCCAGCAGCCAACCAGCCACCTCTGCAACTAATGAAAAACTGTTTTTT,CASSQPATSATNEKLFF
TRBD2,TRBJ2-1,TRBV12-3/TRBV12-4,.,TGTGCCAGCAGCCGCGCGGGGGGGGCATTCCTCTACAATGAGCAGTTCTTC,CASSRAGGAFLYNEQFF
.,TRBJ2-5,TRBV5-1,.,TGCGCCAGCAGCTGGGGTGGAACTAGGGAAGAGACCCAGTACTTC,CASSWGGTREETQYF
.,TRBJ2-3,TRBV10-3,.,TGTGCCATCAGGGACAGCCCGAATTTAGCGGGCCCCGAAAAAAACACAGATACGCAGTATTTT,CAIRDSPNLAGPEKNTDTQYF
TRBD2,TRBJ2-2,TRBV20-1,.,TGCAGTGCCAAAGGGACTAGCGGGGCGGCCGGGGAGCTGTTTTTT,CSAKGTSGAAGELFF
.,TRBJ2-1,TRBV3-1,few,TGTGCCAGCAGCCAAGGGGAGGGGGCGCACATGCAGTTCTTC,CASSQGEGAHMQFF
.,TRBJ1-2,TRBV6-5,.,.,CASSSSKGNHGYTF
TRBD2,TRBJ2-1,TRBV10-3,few,TGTGCCATCAGTGGACTAGCGGGGACCTCGGTTGATGAGCAGTTCTTC,CAISGLAGTSVDEQFF
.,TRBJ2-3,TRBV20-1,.,TGCAGTGCAGAACCGCCAGGGGTGCCAGATACGCAGTATTTT,CSAEPPGVPDTQYF
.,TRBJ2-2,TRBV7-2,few,TGTGCCAGCAGCTTGAGACAGAGGAACACCGGGGAGCTGTTTTTT,CASSLRQRNTGELFF
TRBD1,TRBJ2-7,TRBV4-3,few,TGCGCCAGCAGCCAGACAGGGATAGGCGAGCAGTACTTC,CASSQTGIGEQYF
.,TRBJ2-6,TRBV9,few,TGTGCCAGCAGCGTAGAGAGACAGATTATTGGTGGGGCCAACGTCCTGACTTTC,CASSVERQIIGGANVLTF
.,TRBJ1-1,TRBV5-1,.,TGCGCCAGCAGCTTCCGAGGGATAGGAGGCAACACTGAAGCTTTCTTT,CASSFRGIGGNTEAFF